This T cell receptor (beta chain) stems from a study of cytomegalovirus exposure and HLA in healthy donors. General study results and limits: Both high specificity and high sensitivity reportedly marked the classifier's diagnosis of cytomegalovirus status. Accurate prediction of most subjects' HLA-A and HLA-B alleles from TCR beta sequences was reported. Earlier analysis found most TCR beta V segments productive about 90% or about 30% of the time.

This cohort consisted of healthy bone marrow donors. With respect to this clone: What it recognizes is unknown.

Vbeta (60) and Jbeta (13) primers were used in the PCR. Measured with immunoSEQ multiplex PCR; TCRdb has only the in-frame clones, and not every one. The table shows around 93,000 clones, with approximately 80% occurring only once. CDR1 and CDR2 from the germline V gene are LGHNA and YSLEER. V dropped 5 bases and J dropped 4 bases, with 18 bases sitting between them. This CDR3 comprises 15 residues. The rearrangement joins TRBV4-3 to TRBJ2-7; D may be TRBD2 (5 bases). Sequencing was carried out using PBMCs. The receptor comes from a woman in her thirties or forties in good health and CMV-seronegative. The CDR3 is CASSVRRAPQYEQYF. The CDR3 coding sequence is TGCGCCAGCAGCGTCAGGCGGGCCCCACAATACGAGCAGTACTTC.